Listed below are T cell receptor beta chains from one sample, sequenced in a study of T cell responses to AZD1222 COVID-19 vaccine. Sequencing used immunoSEQ multiplex PCR; TCRdb keeps in-frame clones, though not all of them. The sample holds about 130,000 clones; around 90% are singletons and the top ten take approximately 19%. The sequenced sample was peripheral blood, obtained on day 0 of MenACWY control vaccination. Every receptor here comes from an adult in good health. Each CDR3 is given with its conserved first and last residue. Each record gives: V gene, J gene, clone size, D gene, CDR3 DNA, CDR3 protein. The D gene is left open where the match is weak. A clone size is listed for some rows: how often the clone was seen (once, few, many), or a class if it is expanded.

>TRBV28|TRBJ2-5|-|-
TGTGCCAGCAGTTTAAGGGGGGGAGAGACCCAGTACTTC
CASSLRGGETQYF
>TRBV28|TRBJ1-1|-|-
TGTGCCAGCAGCGCTGGGGAAGGGTACAACACTGAAGCTTTCTTT
CASSAGEGYNTEAFF
>TRBV4-2|TRBJ1-2|-|-
TGTGCCAGCAGCCAAGGGGGGGGGCCGGATGGCTACACCTTC
CASSQGGGPDGYTF
>TRBV7-2|TRBJ2-7|-|-
TGTGCCAGCAGGTTAGGGTGGAGGCCAACCTACGAGCAGTACTTC
CASRLGWRPTYEQYF
>TRBV4-2|TRBJ2-3|-|-
TGTGCCAGCAGCCCCGATAGGGGGATAGCACCTAGCACAGATACGCAGTATTTT
CASSPDRGIAPSTDTQYF
>TRBV5-6|TRBJ1-3|once|-
TGTGCCAGCAGCTTGGGGACGGCCTCTGGAAACACCATATATTTT
CASSLGTASGNTIYF
>TRBV11-2|TRBJ1-3|-|-
TGTGCCAGCAGCCCAAGGTTCGGGCAGGGGCCAGACACCATATATTTT
CASSPRFGQGPDTIYF
>TRBV2|TRBJ1-1|-|-
TGTGCCAGCACCCCCATGGGACCTTCCTACACTGAAGCTTTCTTT
CASTPMGPSYTEAFF
>TRBV9|TRBJ2-5|-|TRBD2
TGTGCCAGCAGCGCCGGACTAGCGGGTGGAGAGACCCAGTACTTC
CASSAGLAGGETQYF
>TRBV5-1|TRBJ2-5|-|-
TGCGCCAGCAGCTTGGTTCAGGGACAAGAGACCCAGTACTTC
CASSLVQGQETQYF
>TRBV7-2|TRBJ1-2|-|-
TGTGCCAGCAGCTTCCCCCCAACAGGGTACTATGGCTACACCTTC
CASSFPPTGYYGYTF
>TRBV29-1|TRBJ2-3|-|-
TGCAGCGTACCCGAGTTCGGAAAGGGCACAGATACGCAGTATTTT
CSVPEFGKGTDTQYF
>TRBV5-1|TRBJ2-7|-|TRBD2
TGCGCCAGCAGCTTGTCAGCGGGAGGGCCTCACGAGCAGTACTTC
CASSLSAGGPHEQYF
>TRBV7-9|TRBJ2-3|-|-
TGTGCCAGCAGCTTACGTCGCGTTGATACGCAGTATTTT
CASSLRRVDTQYF
>TRBV9|TRBJ2-3|-|-
TGTGCCAGCAGCGCGACGGGGAGCGGGTACAGCACAGATACGCAGTATTTT
CASSATGSGYSTDTQYF
>TRBV19|TRBJ2-1|-|TRBD2
TGTGCCAGTAGCCAGACTAGCGGGGGGTACAATGAGCAGTTCTTC
CASSQTSGGYNEQFF
>TRBV27|TRBJ1-5|-|TRBD1
TGTGCCAGCAGTCCCTGGACAGGGGATAGCAATCAGCCCCAGCATTTT
CASSPWTGDSNQPQHF
>TRBV10-2|TRBJ2-3|-|TRBD1
TGCGCCAGCGGCCACAGGGGGCAGACAGATACGCAGTATTTT
CASGHRGQTDTQYF
>TRBV5-3|TRBJ1-2|once|-
TGTGCCCCTGGCGGGGGAGGACTCGGCTACACCTTC
CAPGGGGLGYTF
>TRBV28|TRBJ2-7|few|-
TGTGCCAGCTGGTCGGGGTGGCAATCCTACGAGCAGTACTTC
CASWSGWQSYEQYF
>TRBV4-1|TRBJ1-1|-|-
TGCGCCAGCAGCCAAGATCGGAGATCGGGCACTGAAGCTTTCTTT
CASSQDRRSGTEAFF
>TRBV5-8|TRBJ1-5|once|TRBD1
TGTGCCAGCAGCCACGGGACAGCTTTCAATCAGCCCCAGCATTTT
CASSHGTAFNQPQHF
>TRBV9|TRBJ2-3|-|-
TGTGCCAGCCCGGGGGGCGACATCTTCCCCGGAGATACGCAGTATTTT
CASPGGDIFPGDTQYF
>TRBV28|TRBJ2-3|once|-
TGTGCCACCGAGCCCCCACAGGGACTCGGTACGCAGTATTTT
CATEPPQGLGTQYF
>TRBV5-1|TRBJ2-3|-|-
TGCGCCAGCAGCTTGGAACCCCCGTACGGCACAGATACGCAGTATTTT
CASSLEPPYGTDTQYF
>TRBV28|TRBJ1-2|once|TRBD1
TGTGCCAGCAGTCCGACAGGGGGCGCGGGGGGCTACACCTTC
CASSPTGGAGGYTF
>TRBV5-1|TRBJ1-3|-|-
TGCGCCAGCAGCTCAGACGGCCGCTCTGGAAACACCATATATTTT
CASSSDGRSGNTIYF
>TRBV2|TRBJ2-3|-|TRBD2
TGTGCCAGCAGTGTGGGTAGCGGGAGGCCCGGTACAGATACGCAGTATTTT
CASSVGSGRPGTDTQYF
>TRBV30|TRBJ1-1|-|-
TGTGCCTGGAGTGAAAGCGGGACTCCAGAAGCTTTCTTT
CAWSESGTPEAFF
>TRBV7-9|TRBJ2-7|few|TRBD1
TGTGCCGCAGGTCCCGGGCAGGGGGTTTTCCACGAGCAGTACTTC
CAAGPGQGVFHEQYF
>TRBV7-3|TRBJ1-1|large|-
TGTGCCAGCAGCTCCGGTCTGAACACTGAAGCTTTCTTT
CASSSGLNTEAFF
>TRBV5-1|TRBJ1-5|few|-
TGCGCCAGCAGCTTGGGAGGGTCTGGTCAGCCCCAGCATTTT
CASSLGGSGQPQHF
>TRBV2|TRBJ2-7|-|TRBD2
TGTGCCAGCATTGGCGGGAGCCGTGGGGAGCAGTACTTC
CASIGGSRGEQYF
>TRBV27|TRBJ2-7|-|-
TGTGCCAGCAGTTTGACTCCTGTTGCAGGCGAGCAGTACTTC
CASSLTPVAGEQYF
>TRBV5-6|TRBJ1-2|-|-
TGTGCCAGCAGCCAAATGGGGGGCAACTATGGCTACACCTTC
CASSQMGGNYGYTF
>TRBV30|TRBJ2-7|once|-
TGTGCCTGGAGTCCCGCCCCGGGAAGCCAACTAACCGCCTACGAGCAGTACTTC
CAWSPAPGSQLTAYEQYF
>TRBV6-5|TRBJ1-5|-|-
TGTGCCAGCAGTACAACAGGGAACCAGCCCCAGCATTTT
CASSTTGNQPQHF
>TRBV5-1|TRBJ1-1|-|TRBD1
TGCGCCAGCAGCCCGGTGGGGACAGGAGGGGGACCAAACACTGAAGCTTTCTTT
CASSPVGTGGGPNTEAFF
>TRBV6-5|TRBJ2-5|-|TRBD1
TGTGCCAGCAGTTACTTGGGGACAGGGGGGCAAGAGACCCAGTACTTC
CASSYLGTGGQETQYF